The clone carrying this T cell receptor beta chain has more than one count but fewer than ten. The antigen is undetermined. The J segment lost 4 bases and the V segment lost 7 bases, leaving 7 bases of the junction unmatched. There are 14 residues in the CDR3. Germline lookup yields CDR1 MRHNA and CDR2 SNTAGT. TCRdb redid the calling of the 5' RACE reads with MiXCR, one entry per CDR3 protein. The sample consists of 400,000 to 450,000 distinct CDR3 sequences, around 17% of them appearing once. This sample is drawn from a study of T-cell memory formation after mild COVID-19. Study details: Clusters were largely donor specific.

Study-wide points: CD4+ contracting clones were mainly CM and EM; CD8+ ones, EMRA. Contracting clones, day 15 to 85, had balanced CD4/CD8, and later expanders favored CD4+.

The receptor's source is a man younger than 35 who had mild COVID-19 (a few samples of this study predate the infection). Cell type and time point are not known. J is TRBJ2-1 and V is TRBV6-4, with TRBD2 identical over 7 bases. The sequencing sample was made of PBMCs or a T cell subset sorted from them (not recorded which). CDR3 bases: TGTGCCAGCAAGCGGGATAGAGAGTACAATGAGCAGTTCTTC. It translates to CASKRDREYNEQFF.